Listed here are 17 T cell receptor beta chains from one sample, sequenced in a study of CD8+ T cells in alopecia areata. RNA was extracted and reverse transcribed into cDNA as the sequencing template. TCRdb's copy holds only in-frame clones and misses some; the assay was immunoSEQ multiplex PCR. The sample yields just over 150,000 clones, approximately 53% seen once. The material was CD8+ T cells sorted from blood, obtained at week 0. The receptors were sampled from a human donor with alopecia areata.

This sequence joins TRBV5-1 and TRBJ2-7, with 7 bases identical to TRBD2. Germline V lookup: CDR1 SGHRS, CDR2 YFSETQ. The V gene end was trimmed by 4 bases and the J gene end by 3 bases; junction bases not matched to a gene: 7. The CDR3 runs 14 residues. The CDR3 is CASSLGTTYYEQYF. CDR3 in DNA: TGCGCCAGCAGCCTGGGGACTACTTACTACGAGCAGTACTTC. Filled out from reference TRBV5-1 and TRBJ2-7, the complete variable domain reads KAGVTQTPRYLIKTRGQQVTLSCSPISGHRSVSWYQQTPGQGLQFLFEYFSETQRNKGNFPGRFSGRQFSNSRSEMNVSTLELGDSALYLCASSLGTTYYEQYFGPGTRLTVT.

The CDR3 region has the DNA TGTGCCATCAGTGAAATTAAAGTAAGGAGCCACGAGCAGTACTTC. Protein product: CAISEIKVRSHEQYF. V is TRBV10-3 and J is TRBJ2-7; no clear D gene. Germline values: CDR1 ENHRY, CDR2 SYGVKD. The CDR3 is 15 amino acids. Trimming took 3 bases from V and 5 from J, leaving 17 bases between them.

This clone was recorded a few times. The chain recombines TRBV13 with TRBJ2-1; 8 positions agree with TRBD1. V was clipped by 5 bases and J by 5 bases; unmatched bases: 2. This CDR3 is built from 13 residues. Germline CDR1 is PRHDT and CDR2 is FYEKMQ (reference sequence). The CDR3 DNA is TGTGCCAGCAGCGGACAGGGTAACAATGAGCAGTTCTTC. Amino acids: CASSGQGNNEQFF.

This clone has a handful of counts. This could be a read error, since a much larger clone is one nucleotide away. The chain couples TRBV10-3 to TRBJ2-7; D is uncertain. The V and J ends lost 3 bases and 0 bases respectively, with 3 bases between them. Germline V lookup: CDR1 ENHRY, CDR2 SYGVKD. The CDR3 totals 12 residues. CDR3 region: CAISDSSYEQYF. As DNA, the CDR3 is TGTGCCATCAGTGACAGCTCCTACGAGCAGTACTTC.

J is TRBJ1-4 and V is TRBV2; TRBD1 matches 9 bases. CDR3 length: 14 amino acids. Germline loops: CDR1 SNHLY, CDR2 FYNNEI. The trim removed 4 bases at V and 7 bases at J, leaving 4 bases unmatched. The CDR3 DNA follows: TGTGCCAGCAGTGTGGGGACAGGGTCTGAAAAACTGTTTTTT. It specifies CASSVGTGSEKLFF.

This clone was detected only a few times. V and J are TRBV7-8 and TRBJ2-7; D unclear. Per germline, CDR1 SGHVS and CDR2 FQNEAQ. V dropped 2 bases and J dropped 4 bases, with 15 bases sitting between them. The CDR3 runs 15 residues. The CDR3 nucleotides read TGTGCCAGCAGCTTAATAGGTGGAAAACCATACGAGCAGTACTTC. Its translation is CASSLIGGKPYEQYF.

V usage is TRBV6-5 and J usage is TRBJ2-5; the match to TRBD1 covers 7 bases. Germline V gene lookup returns CDR1 MNHEY and CDR2 SVGAGI. V shed 2 bases, J shed 4 bases, and the junction held 4 bases outside the gene matches. The CDR3 is made up of 14 amino acids. The CDR3 DNA reads TGTGCCAGCAGTTACCGACAGGGTCCAGAGACCCAGTACTTC. Its protein is CASSYRQGPETQYF.

The rearrangement uses TRBV29-1 and TRBJ1-1; D not certain. Trimming stripped 4 bases from V and 8 bases from J, with 8 bases between. The CDR3 spans 10 residues. Germline values: CDR1 SQVTM, CDR2 ANQGSEA. DNA for the CDR3: TGCAGCGTTGTGATCGCCGAAGCTTTCTTT. Translation: CSVVIAEAFF.

The rearrangement joins TRBV9 to TRBJ1-1; D is possibly TRBD1 (6 bases). The CDR3 is made up of 12 amino acids. From germline, CDR1 is SGDLS and CDR2 YYNGEE. V was cut by 4 bases and J by 6 bases, with 10 bases left in between. CDR3 nucleotides: TGTGCCAGCAGCTCATCAGGGGCTGAAGCTTTCTTT. Amino acids: CASSSSGAEAFF.

The chain employs TRBV15 and TRBJ2-3; D may be TRBD2 (6 bases). Germline assignment: CDR1 LNHNV and CDR2 YYDKDF (reference sequence). This CDR3 contains 12 residues. The germline V and J ends were trimmed by 9 bases and 6 bases, with 13 bases remaining between them. CDR3 sequence reads: CATGGPLDTQYF. CDR3 DNA: TGTGCCACGGGGGGACCTTTGGATACGCAGTATTTT.

The rearrangement uses TRBV5-1 and TRBJ2-5; no reliable D call. This CDR3 has 14 amino acids. V lost 4 bases and J 1 base, leaving 11 bases between the germline ends. Germline CDR1 reads SGHRS; CDR2 reads YFSETQ. The CDR3 sequence is CASSPSEAQETQYF. The CDR3 region has the DNA TGCGCCAGCAGCCCGTCCGAGGCCCAAGAGACCCAGTACTTC.

This clone has only a few counts. A read error is the likely source, as a far larger clone sits one nucleotide away. The chain has TRBV11-2 and TRBJ2-1; TRBD2 aligns across 7 bases. Germline V CDR1 and CDR2: SGHAT, FQNNGV. The junction had 1 base not matched to a gene; V was cut back by 1 base and J by 4 bases. CDR3 length: 14 residues. CDR3 in DNA: TGTGCCAGCAGCTTAGGGGGGGGATACAATGAGCAGTTCTTC. It yields the protein CASSLGGGYNEQFF.

The chain is built from TRBV5-1 and TRBJ2-6; D gene unclear. CDR3 length: 15 residues. Germline V gives CDR1 SGHRS, CDR2 YFSETQ. The germline V and J ends were trimmed by 4 bases and 3 bases, with 11 bases remaining between them. The CDR3 bases are TGCGCCAGCAGCCCGCGACGGGTTGGGGCCAACGTCCTGACTTTC. This sequence encodes CASSPRRVGANVLTF.

The J gene is TRBJ1-1, the V gene TRBV9; possibly TRBD1 for D (5 bases). V shed 0 bases and J shed 8 bases, with 8 bases lying between them. CDR1 is SGDLS and CDR2 is YYNGEE in the germline V gene. The CDR3 sequence is 12 residues long. The CDR3 DNA reads TGTGCCAGCAGCGTAGGGGAGGGGGAAGCTTTCTTT. Protein product: CASSVGEGEAFF.

There are a few counts of this clone. The CDR3 loop is CASSQYSGDYNEQFF. The CDR3 coding sequence is TGCGCCAGCAGCCAATACAGCGGGGACTACAATGAGCAGTTCTTC. The chain employs TRBV4-1 and TRBJ2-1; 7 bases align to TRBD2. Germline V CDR1 and CDR2: MGHRA, YSYEKL. Losses at the gene ends were 2 bases for V and 3 bases for J; bases not matched to a gene: 4. The length of the CDR3 is 15 residues.

On this clone: The same CDR3 is also encoded by other DNA sequences in this sample. V is TRBV5-6 and J is TRBJ1-5; D is ambiguous. Germline CDR1 is SGHDT and CDR2 is YYEEEE. The CDR3 is made up of 12 amino acids. V was cut by 0 bases and J by 4 bases, with 2 bases left in between. The CDR3 is CASSLGNQPQHF. CDR3 bases: TGTGCCAGCAGCTTGGGTAATCAGCCCCAGCATTTT.

This clone was counted once. The genes are TRBV30 and TRBJ2-7, with a tentative D call TRBD2 (5 bases). The CDR3 is 13 amino acids. The V end lost 6 bases, the J end lost 0 bases, and 12 bases lay between the germline ends. Germline loops: CDR1 GTSNPN, CDR2 SVGIG (reference sequence). CDR3 DNA sequence: TGTGCCTGCAGGACTTCAAGCTCCTACGAGCAGTACTTC. This codes for CACRTSSSYEQYF.